This T cell receptor (beta chain) was profiled in a study of CD8 T cells in ankylosing spondylitis. General study findings and limits: Prior literature has documented some motif variants in synovial fluid and blood from reactive arthritis. The clones that were linked to disease were reported to be significantly enriched in matched synovial fluid samples from ankylosing spondylitis patients. The study identified a TCR beta motif of under ten highly homologous variants that appeared characteristic of ankylosing spondylitis blood.

Details on this clonotype: Its antigen is undetermined.

Generation of TCR beta libraries employed quantitative 5'-RACE incorporating molecular barcodes. TCRdb re-called the 5' RACE reads through MiXCR, storing one row per CDR3 protein. The sample consists of roughly 150,000 distinct CDR3 sequences, around 8.9% of them appearing once. The CDR3 runs to 15 residues. Germline V CDR1 and CDR2: SGHVS, FQNEAQ. The ends lost 5 bases at V and 4 bases at J; junction bases unmatched: 4. This chain joins TRBV7-8 and TRBJ2-1; 11 nucleotides align to TRBD2. This TCR was sampled from a female donor with ankylosing spondylitis or in good health (not recorded which). The source material was blood, either unsorted or a sorted T cell fraction (not recorded which). CDR3 DNA sequence: TGTGCCAGCAGCCGGGGACTAGCGGATTACAATGAGCAGTTCTTC. Its protein product is CASSRGLADYNEQFF.